The subject of this entry is one T cell receptor (beta chain). This clone was seen repeatedly, ten times or more. The antigen it recognizes is unknown. Base qualities are not provided; no much larger clone lies one nucleotide away. The sample originates from a study of metastatic and nonmetastatic thyroid tumors (dated by TCRdb to 2018 to 2021). Turning to the overall study: Repertoires were compared across peripheral blood and tumor or nodule tissue samples from malignant and benign thyroid patients.

None of the patients had been given any treatment before thyroid surgery. Using T-cell receptor beta sequencing, the researchers looked back retrospectively at clinical samples from patients, gathered between about 2012 and 2019. The library relied on PCR. TCRdb shows the sequencer as Illumina HiSeq 4000. The TCR beta-chain CDR3 region of each patient was profiled by high-throughput sequencing. Concerning the study's data processing: Drawing on CDR3 differences between clinicopathological groups, the researchers built a classifier meant to tell apart patients with distant-metastatic papillary thyroid cancer. Repertoire diversity was assessed with the Shannon index, and tumor-blood repertoire similarity with the Morisita-Horn index. TCRdb reprocessed the public reads (quality trimming at Q25 with fastp, clone calling with MiXCR) and kept in-frame beta chains. The V and J calls shown here were made by TCRdb, not taken from the authors' results. This sample has some 40,000 clones in its table, and roughly 14% of those were observed once. The leading ten clones occupy more than 8% of the sample.

Study-level results and caveats: In both blood and tumor samples, TCR beta diversity was reported to be significantly higher in malignant tumors than in benign nodules.

Taken from cysteine to phenylalanine, the CDR3 has 15 residues. The kept DNA is CDR3 alone, 45 bases in frame from the first base. According to the germline V gene (reference sequence), CDR1 reads SEHNR and CDR2 reads FQNEAQ. Compared with germline, V lacks 4 bases and J lacks 4 bases; bases without a gene match: 9. Specimen: blood. The chain couples TRBV7-9 to TRBJ1-2; 7 bases in the middle match TRBD1. The sequence was obtained from a female donor with papillary thyroid cancer or a benign thyroid nodule (not recorded which). Some clones in this sample may be carry-over from other donors' samples. The CDR3: CASSSRQGPPYGYTF. Read as DNA, the sequence is TGTGCCAGCAGCTCCAGACAGGGACCCCCCTATGGCTACACCTTC.